One and the same sample provided the 3 T cell receptor beta chains below, sequenced in a study of T cells in Graves' hyperthyroidism and ophthalmopathy. RNA transcripts gave rise to amplified TCR beta CDR3 regions. TCR CDR3 underwent first-round RT-PCR with the HTBI primer set. TCRdb fed the multiplex PCR reads into MiXCR, producing one record per CDR3 protein. The table lists 460,000 or so distinct CDR3 sequences, approximately 15% of them singletons. The sequenced material came from blood. The source is a woman aged 18-29 years with Graves' hyperthyroidism.

This clonotype was seen ten or more times. This chain uses TRBV12-5 with TRBJ1-5; 9 bases fit TRBD1. The CDR3 spans 18 residues. V lost 2 bases, J lost 7 bases, and 15 bases stayed unmatched. Germline values: CDR1 LGHNT, CDR2 FRNRAP. The CDR3 sequence: CASGLPPLRGQGNQPQHF. The CDR3 DNA is TGTGCTAGTGGTTTGCCCCCCCTGCGGGGACAGGGAAACCAGCCCCAGCATTTT.

This chain joins TRBV7-9 and TRBJ2-5; D might be TRBD2 (5 bases). This CDR3 spans 14 amino acids. Trimming cost V 1 base and J 4 bases, with 10 bases left between them. Germline loops: CDR1 SEHNR, CDR2 FQNEAQ (reference sequence). The CDR3 spells CASSLEDEGETQYF. Here the CDR3 DNA reads TGTGCCAGCAGCTTAGAAGATGAGGGAGAGACCCAGTACTTC.

Comment on this clonotype: A single base separates this from a much larger clone, so it may be a read error. The V and J genes are TRBV10-3 and TRBJ2-5; 14 nucleotides match TRBD2. The CDR3 sequence is 15 residues long. Trimming at V came to 6 bases and at J to 5 bases, leaving 5 bases not matched to a gene. Germline lookup yields CDR1 ENHRY and CDR2 SYGVKD. Here the CDR3 reads CAISLGLAGGETQYF. The CDR3 DNA is TGTGCCATCAGCCTTGGACTAGCGGGAGGTGAGACCCAGTACTTC.